These T cell receptor beta chains were read from a single sample in a study of T cells in Graves' hyperthyroidism and ophthalmopathy. Each CDR3 protein gets one entry after TCRdb re-called the multiplex PCR reads with MiXCR. This table has hundreds of thousands of distinct CDR3 sequences, roughly a quarter appearing once. Sequencing was performed on blood. All receptors come from a young woman with Graves' ophthalmopathy. Each CDR3 is given with its conserved first and last residue. D genes are given only for firm matches. Clone sizes are given selectively: once, few, many, or a class where the clone is expanded.

j_call d_call clone_size v_call cdr3_aa cdr3_nt
TRBJ2-7 . many TRBV6-5 CASSYSRQFPYEQYF TGTGCCAGCAGTTACTCGAGACAGTTTCCCTACGAGCAGTACTTC
TRBJ2-4 . many TRBV5-1 CASSLDVIETAKNIQYF TGCGCCAGCAGCTTGGATGTCATCGAGACGGCCAAAAACATTCAGTACTTC
TRBJ1-5 . many TRBV27 CASSLTEDQPQHF TGTGCCAGCAGTTTGACGGAGGATCAGCCCCAGCATTTT
TRBJ1-1 . many TRBV6-5 CASSYSIRDREAFF TGTGCCAGCAGTTACTCGATCCGTGACCGTGAAGCTTTCTTT
TRBJ1-5 . few TRBV10-3 CAISESVAGYSNQPQHF TGTGCCATCAGTGAGTCGGTGGCAGGGTATAGCAATCAGCCCCAGCATTTT
TRBJ1-2 TRBD1 many TRBV20-1 CSALSAGQSYGYTF TGCAGTGCTCTATCAGCGGGACAGTCTTATGGCTACACCTTC
TRBJ1-5 TRBD1 . TRBV19 CASSIDWDRRNQPQHF TGTGCCAGTAGTATAGATTGGGACAGGCGTAATCAGCCCCAGCATTTT
TRBJ1-1 . many TRBV12-3/TRBV12-4 CASGPRGGGQTEAFF TGTGCCAGCGGTCCCCGAGGGGGGGGTCAGACTGAAGCTTTCTTT
TRBJ1-5 . many TRBV6-2/TRBV6-3 CASSQRQSNQPQHF TGTGCCAGCAGTCAGAGACAGAGCAATCAGCCCCAGCATTTT
TRBJ1-1 . many TRBV6-2/TRBV6-3 CASVTFPNTEAFF TGTGCCAGCGTAACATTCCCGAACACTGAAGCTTTCTTT
TRBJ2-5 . . TRBV12-5 CASGTGSWETQYF TGTGCTAGTGGGACGGGGAGTTGGGAGACCCAGTACTTC
TRBJ2-7 . . TRBV6-1 CASSVGPQQYF TGTGCCAGCAGTGTCGGACCTCAGCAGTACTTC
TRBJ1-3 TRBD1 many TRBV5-6 CASSYRGLDTIYF TGTGCCAGCAGCTACAGGGGCCTTGACACCATATATTTT
TRBJ1-1 . many TRBV5-1 CASSFPNGGYTEAFF TGCGCCAGCAGCTTCCCTAACGGCGGGTACACTGAAGCTTTCTTT
TRBJ2-2 TRBD2 many TRBV7-2 CASSQWGGTGELFF TGTGCCAGCAGCCAATGGGGGGGCACCGGGGAGCTGTTTTTT
TRBJ1-2 . many TRBV30 CAWSRKGEGYGYTF TGTGCCTGGAGCCGAAAGGGGGAGGGCTATGGCTACACCTTC
TRBJ2-7 . . TRBV7-2 CASRLQDYEQYF TGTGCCAGCAGGCTTCAGGACTACGAGCAGTACTTC
TRBJ1-1 TRBD1 many TRBV19 CASRIWGTGNTEAFF TGTGCCAGTAGGATATGGGGGACAGGGAACACTGAAGCTTTCTTT
TRBJ1-5 TRBD1 many TRBV12-3/TRBV12-4 CASSLVGQGVQPQHF TGTGCCAGCAGTTTAGTGGGACAGGGTGTTCAGCCCCAGCATTTT
TRBJ2-2 . many TRBV6-2/TRBV6-3 CASSYSGAETANTGELFF TGTGCCAGCAGTTACTCCGGCGCAGAAACCGCGAACACCGGGGAGCTGTTTTTT
TRBJ2-7 . many TRBV11-1 CASSSTEIYEQYF TGTGCCAGCAGCTCCACAGAGATCTACGAGCAGTACTTC
TRBJ1-1 . . TRBV15 CATSWRPRNTEAFF TGTGCCACCAGCTGGAGGCCTCGGAACACTGAAGCTTTCTTT
TRBJ2-5 . many TRBV6-2/TRBV6-3 CASRRGTGETQYF TGTGCCAGCAGAAGGGGCACGGGGGAGACCCAGTACTTC
TRBJ1-2 TRBD1 many TRBV12-3/TRBV12-4 CASSRTGGGYTF TGTGCCAGCAGTCGGACAGGGGGTGGCTACACCTTC
TRBJ1-1 . many TRBV20-1 CSARDLGGTEAFF TGCAGTGCTAGAGATCTAGGAGGGACTGAAGCTTTCTTT
TRBJ2-5 TRBD2 . TRBV7-2 CASSYPGLAGGRTQYF TGTGCCAGCAGCTACCCGGGACTAGCGGGAGGACGGACCCAGTACTTC
TRBJ2-7 TRBD1 once TRBV6-5 CASSYITGAYEQYF TGTGCCAGCAGTTACATCACAGGGGCCTACGAGCAGTACTTC
TRBJ2-5 TRBD1 few TRBV5-1 CASSTPTGTETRYF TGCGCCAGCAGCACACCGACAGGGACAGAGACCCGGTACTTC
TRBJ2-7 . once TRBV20-1 CSRLKGDEQYF TGCAGTCGATTGAAGGGGGACGAGCAGTACTTC
TRBJ1-5 . many TRBV6-1 CASSTWGRGSNQPQHF TGTGCCAGCAGTACCTGGGGCAGGGGAAGCAATCAGCCCCAGCATTTT
TRBJ2-5 TRBD1 many TRBV18 CASSPTGGSETQYF TGTGCCAGCTCACCCACAGGGGGCAGTGAGACCCAGTACTTC
TRBJ2-5 . . TRBV10-1 CASSKDLRETQYF TGCGCCAGCAGCAAGGACCTGAGGGAGACCCAGTACTTC
TRBJ2-5 . few TRBV9 CASSVSNTVYQETQYF TGTGCCAGCAGCGTATCGAACACAGTTTACCAAGAGACCCAGTACTTC
TRBJ2-2 TRBD2 few TRBV7-3 CASSLRAGGLVTNTGELFF TGTGCCAGCAGCTTAAGAGCGGGGGGTCTAGTGACGAACACCGGGGAGCTGTTTTTT
TRBJ2-7 . many TRBV27 CASSLSRGGSAYEQYF TGTGCCAGCAGTTTATCTAGGGGGGGCTCCGCCTACGAGCAGTACTTC
TRBJ1-3 . many TRBV5-6 CASSLRGFGNTIYF TGTGCCAGCAGCTTAAGAGGTTTTGGAAACACCATATATTTT
TRBJ2-5 TRBD2 few TRBV20-1 CSARDTSGGFQETQYF TGCAGTGCTAGAGATACTAGCGGGGGCTTCCAAGAGACCCAGTACTTC
TRBJ1-2 . . TRBV12-3/TRBV12-4 CASSPRLSFYGYTF TGTGCCAGCAGTCCCCGGTTATCCTTCTATGGCTACACCTTC
TRBJ2-5 . . TRBV19 CASSGGWGPETQYF TGTGCCAGTAGTGGGGGGTGGGGGCCAGAGACCCAGTACTTC
TRBJ2-5 . many TRBV6-1 CASSKRLQETQYF TGTGCCAGCAGTAAGCGGCTCCAAGAGACCCAGTACTTC
TRBJ2-1 . . TRBV6-1 CASSGTFPNEQFF TGTGCCAGCAGTGGGACATTCCCCAATGAGCAGTTCTTC
TRBJ2-5 . many TRBV20-1 CSARGREETQYF TGCAGTGCAAGAGGCAGGGAAGAGACCCAGTACTTC
TRBJ1-1 TRBD1 . TRBV20-1 CSVSGQGNTEAFF TGCAGTGTCTCGGGACAGGGGAACACTGAAGCTTTCTTT
TRBJ1-3 . few TRBV12-3/TRBV12-4 CASSPQRGGGNTIYF TGTGCCAGCAGCCCCCAACGGGGGGGTGGAAACACCATATATTTT
TRBJ2-7 . many TRBV29-1 CSVETGTPYEQYF TGCAGCGTTGAAACCGGGACACCCTACGAGCAGTACTTC
TRBJ1-1 . few TRBV6-2/TRBV6-3 CVSSDLPHTGNTEAFF TGTGTCAGCTCCGATCTTCCCCATACAGGGAACACTGAAGCTTTCTTT
TRBJ1-2 . . TRBV27 CASSGLLNYGYTF TGTGCCAGCAGCGGACTCCTTAACTATGGCTACACCTTC
TRBJ2-6 . . TRBV19 CASSLLGANVLTF TGTGCCAGTAGCCTGCTCGGGGCCAACGTCCTGACTTTC
TRBJ2-2 TRBD1 many TRBV6-1 CASPGTGLTGELFF TGTGCCAGCCCCGGGACAGGGCTCACCGGGGAGCTGTTTTTT
TRBJ2-2 . many TRBV20-1 CSARELERNTGELFF TGCAGTGCTAGAGAGCTAGAACGGAACACCGGGGAGCTGTTTTTT
TRBJ1-1 TRBD1 . TRBV6-1 CASSEAQGASEAFF TGTGCCAGCAGTGAAGCACAGGGGGCCAGTGAAGCTTTCTTT
TRBJ2-5 . . TRBV3-1 CASSRRTVKQETQYF TGTGCCAGCAGCCGTAGGACAGTTAAACAAGAGACCCAGTACTTC
TRBJ1-1 TRBD1 many TRBV2 CASVGQGAHEAFF TGTGCCAGCGTGGGACAGGGAGCCCATGAAGCTTTCTTT
TRBJ2-7 . many TRBV6-5 CASSYSGDSYEQYF TGTGCCAGCAGTTACTCGGGGGATTCCTACGAGCAGTACTTC
TRBJ2-7 TRBD2 many TRBV12-3/TRBV12-4 CASSRLAGGYEQYF TGTGCCAGCAGTCGACTAGCGGGGGGTTACGAGCAGTACTTC
TRBJ2-7 TRBD2 many TRBV6-2/TRBV6-3 CASSYSKGLAGNEQYF TGTGCCAGCAGTTACTCGAAAGGACTAGCGGGGAACGAGCAGTACTTC
TRBJ1-2 . many TRBV6-1 CASSDTENYGYTF TGTGCCAGCAGCGATACAGAGAACTATGGCTACACCTTC